The rows below give T cell receptor delta chains drawn from one sample of a study of delta chains in infants with herpesvirus infections. TCRdb reapplied CATT to the RT-PCR reads. Of 490 or so delta-chain clones in the sample, around 12% were seen once. The sequenced sample was peripheral blood, obtained at time point 2 of longitudinal follow-up. These receptors all stem from a human donor who was a Ugandan infant, either HIV-exposed or HIV-unexposed (not recorded which). Each CDR3 is given with its conserved first and last residue. The D gene is left open where the match is weak. The listing skips clone size in some rows; elsewhere it reads once, few, many or a size class.

>-|TRDV3|TRDJ1|medium-sized
CAYTKKRGPLVDKLIF
TGTGCCTATACCAAAAAAAGGGGGCCCCTCGTCGATAAACTCATCTTT
>TRDD3|TRDV1|TRDJ1|large
CALGEVGWSRPTLGGGRGIYGDKLIF
TGTGCTCTTGGGGAAGTTGGTTGGTCCCGTCCGACGCTAGGGGGAGGAAGGGGGATATATGGCGATAAACTCATCTTT
>TRDD3|TRDV2|TRDJ3|large
CACDTVLGDHSSWDTRQMFF
TGTGCCTGTGACACCGTACTGGGGGATCACAGCTCCTGGGACACCCGACAGATGTTTTTC
>-|TRDV1|TRDJ1|large
CALGVVTDKLIF
TGTGCTCTTGGGGTAGTTACCGATAAACTCATCTTT
>-|TRDV1|TRDJ3|large
CALGTRAGEFRGSSWDTRQMFF
TGTGCTCTTGGCACCAGGGCGGGGGAGTTCCGAGGGTCCTCCTGGGACACCCGACAGATGTTTTTC
>-|TRDV2|TRDJ1|few
CACDTDKLIF
TGTGCCTGTGACACCGATAAACTCATCTTT
>TRDD3|TRAV38-2/DV8|TRDJ1|large
CAYRSSFLWVLGGYDGTDKLIF
TGTGCTTATAGGAGCTCCTTCCTCTGGGTACTGGGGGGATACGACGGCACCGATAAACTCATCTTT
>TRDD3|TRDV2|TRDJ3|large
CACDTGGINPSWDTRQMFF
TGTGCCTGTGACACGGGGGGGATAAACCCCTCCTGGGACACCCGACAGATGTTTTTC
>TRDD2|TRDV1|TRDJ1|large
CALGDHIFLRLGDKLIF
TGTGCTCTTGGGGACCACATTTTCCTACGGTTGGGGGATAAACTCATCTTT
>-|TRDV2|TRDJ3|large
CACDTLGVLSSWDTRQMFF
TGTGCCTGTGACACGTTGGGGGTCCTTAGCTCCTGGGACACCCGACAGATGTTTTTC
>TRDD3|TRDV2|TRDJ1|large
CACDTVGDTGTDKLIF
TGTGCCTGTGACACCGTGGGGGATACGGGCACCGATAAACTCATCTTT
>TRDD3|TRDV2|TRDJ2|large
CACDVLGDTAQLFF
TGTGCCTGTGACGTACTGGGGGATACAGCACAACTCTTCTTT
>TRDD3|TRDV1|TRDJ1|-
CALGELPPPTGGYGKLIF
TGTGCTCTTGGGGAACTTCCCCCTCCTACTGGGGGATACGGTAAACTCATCTTT
>-|TRDV3|TRDJ1|large
CAFCRHAYWIPDKLIF
TGTGCCTTTTGCAGACACGCATACTGGATACCCGATAAACTCATCTTT
>TRDD3|TRAV29/DV5|TRDJ1|large
CAASVSPNPPLGIPADTDKLIF
TGTGCAGCAAGCGTGTCCCCTAATCCTCCACTGGGGATACCGGCGGACACCGATAAACTCATCTTT
>TRDD2|TRDV1|TRDJ1|large
CALGEPFLLGGTGRSDKLIF
TGTGCTCTTGGGGAACCCTTCCTACTTGGGGGTACTGGAAGGTCCGATAAACTCATCTTT
>TRDD3|TRDV2|TRDJ1|few
CACDSILGDTWSDKLIF
TGTGCCTGTGACTCCATACTGGGGGATACCTGGTCCGATAAACTCATCTTT
>TRDD3|TRDV1|TRDJ1|large
CALGEVPKGLFVLGDTSYRDKLIF
TGTGCTCTTGGGGAAGTCCCTAAAGGACTTTTCGTACTGGGGGATACGTCGTACCGCGATAAACTCATCTTT
>-|TRDV1|TRDJ1|few
CALFLPGGSVTDKLIF
TGTGCTCTGTTCCTACCAGGGGGATCCGTCACCGATAAACTCATCTTT
>TRDD3|TRDV2|TRDJ3|medium-sized
CACDTGGYDSWDTRQMFF
TGTGCCTGTGACACTGGGGGATACGACTCCTGGGACACCCGACAGATGTTTTTC
>-|TRDV1|TRDJ1|medium-sized
CALGEAVPPPTVKLIF
TGTGCTCTTGGGGAGGCGGTACCCCCCCCGACTGTTAAACTCATCTTT
>TRDD3|TRDV2|TRDJ3|large
CACEGGDKASWDTRQMFF
TGTGCCTGTGAAGGGGGGGATAAGGCGTCCTGGGACACCCGACAGATGTTTTTC
>TRDD3|TRDV2|TRDJ3|large
CACDKVLGDTWDTRQMFF
TGTGCCTGTGACAAAGTACTGGGGGATACCTGGGACACCCGACAGATGTTTTTC
>TRDD3|TRDV1|TRDJ1|large
CALGEFNRRSPLLTGLGDTVFTDKLIF
TGTGCTCTTGGGGAATTTAATCGTCGTTCCCCCTTACTAACTGGTCTGGGGGATACAGTGTTCACCGATAAACTCATCTTT
>-|TRDV1|TRDJ1|large
CALGEWKSYVPYWSYTDKLIF
TGTGCTCTTGGGGAATGGAAGTCCTACGTCCCTTACTGGTCTTACACCGATAAACTCATCTTT
>TRDD3|TRDV1|TRDJ1|medium-sized
CALGVKGLPLVPGGSFRYTDKLIF
TGTGCTCTTGGGGTTAAGGGCCTTCCTTTAGTTCCTGGGGGATCCTTTAGGTACACCGATAAACTCATCTTT
>TRDD3|TRAV29/DV5|TRDJ1|large
CAAPEDTGDTLYTDKLIF
TGTGCAGCTCCCGAAGATACTGGGGATACACTGTACACCGATAAACTCATCTTT
>TRDD3|TRDV1|TRDJ1|large
CALGPPSSLKILGDTPGPLYTDKLIF
TGTGCTCTTGGGCCCCCATCTTCCCTCAAGATACTGGGGGATACTCCCGGCCCTTTGTACACCGATAAACTCATCTTT
>TRDD3|TRDV2|TRDJ1|large
CACDTAEARPGYLYKLIF
TGTGCCTGTGACACCGCGGAGGCCCGGCCGGGATACCTCTATAAACTCATCTTT
>TRDD3|TRDV1|TRDJ1|large
CALGELARPHGGYAGYSDKLIF
TGTGCTCTTGGGGAACTAGCGCGGCCTCACGGGGGATACGCGGGTTATTCCGATAAACTCATCTTT
>TRDD3|TRDV2|TRDJ1|-
CACDTLEGQMGDLKPAYTDKLIF
TGTGCCTGTGACACCCTAGAAGGCCAGATGGGGGACCTAAAACCCGCGTACACCGATAAACTCATCTTT
>TRDD3|TRDV1|TRDJ1|hyperexpanded
CALGELGASYDPDWGIQKLIF
TGTGCTCTTGGGGAACTAGGAGCTTCCTATGACCCGGACTGGGGGATACAAAAACTCATCTTT
>-|TRDV2|TRDJ1|large
CACDTGGPTDKLIF
TGTGCCTGTGACACCGGGGGACCTACCGATAAACTCATCTTT
>TRDD3|TRDV1|TRDJ1|-
CALGVQIRTGGPYTDKLIF
TGTGCTCTTGGGGTTCAAATACGTACTGGGGGGCCGTACACCGATAAACTCATCTTT
>TRDD3|TRDV1|TRDJ1|few
CALGERGKAFLRYCTGGYADKLIF
TGTGCTCTTGGGGAACGAGGGAAGGCCTTCCTACGCTATTGTACTGGGGGATACGCCGATAAACTCATCTTT
>TRDD3|TRAV29/DV5|TRDJ1|large
CAASFGEPTGGYGLRYTDKLIF
TGTGCAGCAAGCTTCGGAGAGCCCACTGGGGGATACGGGTTAAGGTACACCGATAAACTCATCTTT
>-|TRDV1|TRDJ1|large
CALGELGVFPSCWLRDKDGELIF
TGTGCTCTTGGGGAACTAGGCGTTTTTCCTTCCTGCTGGCTGAGGGATAAGGATGGGGAACTCATCTTT
>TRDD3|TRDV2|TRDJ2|-
CACDVLGDLTAQLFF
TGTGCCTGTGACGTACTGGGGGATTTGACAGCACAACTCTTCTTT
>-|TRDV1|TRDJ1|medium-sized
CALGELSGYTDKLIF
TGTGCTCTTGGGGAACTTTCCGGATACACCGATAAACTCATCTTT
>TRDD3|TRDV1|TRDJ1|large
CALGDHATLGDTRAYTDKLIF
TGTGCTCTTGGGGACCATGCCACACTGGGGGATACTCGGGCGTACACCGATAAACTCATCTTT
>TRDD3|TRDV1|TRDJ1|large
CALGDSLLSGGYAVDKLIF
TGTGCTCTTGGGGATAGCCTTCTTTCTGGGGGATACGCAGTCGATAAACTCATCTTT
>-|TRDV1|TRDJ1|few
CALGGNTPSARPPPTCRLIF
TGTGCTCTTGGGGGAAACACCCCTTCCGCACGTCCCCCACCCACCTGTCGGCTCATCTTT